One sample yielded the 30 T cell receptor beta chains listed below, sequenced in a study of blood T cell repertoires in COVID-19. Produced via immunoSEQ multiplex PCR; TCRdb's table is partial and in-frame only. Altogether tens of thousands of clones are present, around four fifths being singletons, with the ten largest covering roughly 5.5%. The sequencing input was peripheral blood. Receptors originate from a man in his 70s with acute or convalescent COVID-19.

This rearrangement joins TRBV11-2 to TRBJ1-1; D perhaps matches TRBD1 (5 bases). Trimming cost V 0 bases and J 0 bases, with 11 bases left between them. The CDR3 sequence is 16 residues long. The germline gives CDR1 SGHAT, CDR2 FQNNGV. The CDR3 nucleotides read TGTGCCAGCAGCTTAGAGGGCAGGGTCATGAACACTGAAGCTTTCTTT. Translated: CASSLEGRVMNTEAFF.

The chain links TRBV19 to TRBJ2-5, with TRBD1 as a possible D gene (5 bases). Trimming removed 2 bases at V and 2 bases at J, with 9 bases between. Per germline, CDR1 LNHDA and CDR2 SQIVND (reference sequence). This CDR3 has 14 residues. The CDR3 region has the DNA TGTGCCAGTAGTATAAGAACAGGACAAGAGACCCAGTACTTC. Translated: CASSIRTGQETQYF.

The CDR3 nucleotides are TGTGCCAGCAGCCGCGGACAGGGTGTTTACGAGCAGTACTTC. This sequence encodes CASSRGQGVYEQYF. This chain connects TRBV3-1 (or the pseudogene TRBV3-2) to TRBJ2-7, with 8 positions matching TRBD1. Per the germline V gene, CDR1 is LGHDT and CDR2 is YNNKEL (reference sequence). Losses at the gene ends were 4 bases for V and 4 bases for J; bases not matched to a gene: 6. The CDR3 is 14 amino acids.

V and J are TRBV3-1 (or the pseudogene TRBV3-2) and TRBJ1-6, with 8 bases that match TRBD1. The CDR3 is 14 amino acids. CDR1 is LGHDT and CDR2 is YNNKEL in the germline V gene (reference sequence). V lost 4 bases to trimming and J lost 9 bases; unmatched junction nucleotides: 5. The CDR3 bases are TGTGCCAGCAGCCTAGACAGGGGCGGTTCACCCCTCCACTTT. Encoded protein: CASSLDRGGSPLHF.

The rearrangement uses TRBV10-3 and TRBJ1-4; D gene uncertain. The CDR3 has 12 residues. CDR1 is ENHRY and CDR2 is SYGVKD in the germline V gene. Trimming removed 2 bases at V and 8 bases at J, with 6 bases between. CDR3 region: CAISEGEEKLFF. The CDR3 DNA follows: TGTGCCATCAGTGAGGGAGAGGAAAAACTGTTTTTT.

The chain couples TRBV28 to TRBJ1-2; D gene unclear. V lost 5 bases and J lost 9, with 10 bases in between. CDR1 is MDHEN, CDR2 SYDVKM, per germline. The CDR3 runs 11 residues. This CDR3 reads CASSATTSYTF. CDR3 DNA sequence: TGTGCCAGCAGTGCAACGACTAGCTACACCTTC.

This chain connects TRBV5-1 to TRBJ2-4; D remains ambiguous. The V end lost 0 bases, the J end lost 0 bases, and 4 bases lay between the germline ends. The CDR3 loop spans 14 amino acids. Germline V gives CDR1 SGHRS, CDR2 YFSETQ. CDR3 residues: CASSLELAKNIQYF. In DNA form, the CDR3 reads TGCGCCAGCAGCTTGGAACTAGCCAAAAACATTCAGTACTTC.

The gene calls are TRBV18 and TRBJ2-7; D remains unclear. Trimming removed 0 bases at V and 3 bases at J, with 9 bases between. The germline CDR1 and CDR2 sequences are KGHSH and LQKENI. This CDR3 has 14 amino acids. Here the CDR3 DNA reads TGTGCCAGCTCACCACCGACTGAGCTCTACGAGCAGTACTTC. This codes for CASSPPTELYEQYF.

The rearrangement links TRBV10-2 to TRBJ1-3, with 7 positions matching TRBD1. This CDR3 has 15 amino acids. J lost 0 bases, V lost 1 base, and 0 bases had no gene match. Per germline, CDR1 WSHSY and CDR2 SAAADI. CDR3 protein: CASSEWDSSGNTIYF. As DNA, the CDR3 is TGCGCCAGCAGTGAGTGGGACAGCTCTGGAAACACCATATATTTT.

The rearrangement uses TRBV5-5 and TRBJ1-1; 8 nucleotides align to TRBD1. Germline CDR1 and CDR2: SGHKS and YYEKEE (reference sequence). V shed 0 bases and J 2 bases; nucleotides not matched to a gene: 3. The CDR3 loop spans 15 amino acids. The CDR3 loop is CASSLDGQGNTEAFF. The DNA of the CDR3 is TGTGCCAGCAGCTTGGATGGACAGGGAAACACTGAAGCTTTCTTT.

J is TRBJ1-5 and V is TRBV7-8; possibly TRBD1 for D (5 bases). The V end was cut by 4 bases, the J end by 2 bases, with 15 bases between. Germline V gives CDR1 SGHVS, CDR2 FQNEAQ. This CDR3 is 16 amino acids long. This CDR3 reads CASSSSNRGGNQPQHF. In nucleotides, the CDR3 is TGTGCCAGCAGCTCCTCGAATAGGGGTGGCAATCAGCCCCAGCATTTT. The full variable domain, with the rest looked up from reference TRBV7-8 and TRBJ1-5, is GAGVSQSPRYKVAKRGQDVALRCDPISGHVSLFWYQQALGQGPEFLTYFQNEAQLDKSGLPSDRFFAERPEGSVSTLKIQRTQQEDSAVYLCASSSSNRGGNQPQHFGDGTRLSIL.

The chain employs TRBV27 and TRBJ2-2, with 8 bases identical to TRBD2. J gave up 6 bases and V 5 bases, and 17 bases lay outside the gene matches. The CDR3 has 18 amino acids. Per germline, CDR1 MNHEY and CDR2 SMNVEV (reference sequence). The CDR3 nucleotides read TGTGCCAGCAGTATCCGTGATTTCGGGGGGGGCCTGTCCGGGGAGCTGTTTTTT. This gives the protein CASSIRDFGGGLSGELFF.

This clone was observed a few times. The chain couples TRBV5-4 to TRBJ2-3; 10 bases map to TRBD2. Germline trimming cut 0 bases from V and 2 bases from J; bases unmatched to any gene: 6. The germline gives CDR1 SGHNT, CDR2 YYREEE (reference sequence). The CDR3 has 17 residues. DNA for the CDR3: TGTGCCAGCAGCTTGGGAGGTAGCGGGGGGTACACAGATACGCAGTATTTT. It encodes CASSLGGSGGYTDTQYF. Supplemented by reference TRBV5-4 and TRBJ2-3, the full variable domain reads ETGVTQSPTHLIKTRGQQVTLRCSSQSGHNTVSWYQQALGQGPQFIFQYYREEENGRGNFPPRFSGLQFPNYSSELNVNALELDDSALYLCASSLGGSGGYTDTQYFGPGTRLTVL.

This clone has only one observation. This chain uses TRBV3-1 (or the pseudogene TRBV3-2) with TRBJ2-3; 11 nucleotides agree with TRBD1. Trimming took 5 bases from V and 3 from J; bases not matched to a gene: 7. Germline lookup yields CDR1 LGHDT and CDR2 YNNKEL (reference sequence). The CDR3 is 16 amino acids. DNA of the CDR3: TGTGCCAGCAGCGCGGACAGGGGGCTCCGAACAGATACGCAGTATTTT. Residues: CASSADRGLRTDTQYF.

The V call is TRBV5-1, the J call TRBJ1-1; D is possibly TRBD1 (6 bases). Germline V gives CDR1 SGHRS, CDR2 YFSETQ. The CDR3 runs 15 residues. V was clipped by 3 bases and J by 3 bases, with 15 bases between them. The CDR3 sequence is CASSSPEAGDTEAFF. The CDR3 DNA sequence: TGCGCCAGCAGCTCCCCCGAGGCAGGGGACACTGAAGCTTTCTTT. Drawing the rest from reference TRBV5-1 and TRBJ1-1, the complete variable domain is KAGVTQTPRYLIKTRGQQVTLSCSPISGHRSVSWYQQTPGQGLQFLFEYFSETQRNKGNFPGRFSGRQFSNSRSEMNVSTLELGDSALYLCASSSPEAGDTEAFFGQGTRLTVV.

The genes are TRBV11-1 and TRBJ2-3; TRBD2 might be the D (6 bases). Germline lookup yields CDR1 SGHAT and CDR2 FQDESV (reference sequence). The CDR3 is made up of 15 amino acids. V was clipped by 4 bases and J by 4 bases, with 15 bases between them. CDR3 protein: CASSSLGTGADTQYF. As DNA, the CDR3 is TGTGCCAGCAGCTCTTTGGGGACGGGAGCAGATACGCAGTATTTT. The complete variable domain, with remaining parts taken from reference TRBV11-1 and TRBJ2-3, reads EAEVAQSPRYKITEKSQAVAFWCDPISGHATLYWYRQILGQGPELLVQFQDESVVDDSQLPKDRFSAERLKGVDSTLKIQPAELGDSAMYLCASSSLGTGADTQYFGPGTRLTVL.

The V and J genes are TRBV7-3 and TRBJ1-5, with 7 bases identical to TRBD1. With V trimmed by 4 bases and J by 1 base, 10 bases remained unmatched. Germline CDR1 and CDR2: SGHTA and FQGTGA. The CDR3 consists of 17 residues. DNA for the CDR3: TGTGCCAGCAGCTCTCGACAGGGTAATGTGAGCAATCAGCCCCAGCATTTT. Translated: CASSSRQGNVSNQPQHF.

The table lists this clone with a count of one. The chain carries TRBV10-3 and TRBJ1-2, with TRBD1 as a possible D gene (6 bases). Germline CDR1 reads ENHRY; CDR2 reads SYGVKD. Trimming shortened V by 0 bases and J by 9 bases, and 14 bases separated the two germline ends. The CDR3 is 14 residues long. The CDR3 DNA follows: TGTGCCATCAGTGAGTCGAGTACAGGGCTTCGCTACACCTTC. Translating gives CAISESSTGLRYTF.

This chain links TRBV20-1 with TRBJ2-5; no firm D call. There are 11 residues in the CDR3. The V and J ends lost 6 bases and 1 base respectively, with 6 bases between them. The germline CDR1 and CDR2 sequences are DFQATT and SNEGSKA (reference sequence). The chain's CDR3 is CSARIQETQYF. The CDR3 DNA reads as TGCAGTGCGAGGATCCAAGAGACCCAGTACTTC.

The chain recombines TRBV6-5 with TRBJ1-1, with D unresolved. V shed 4 bases and J shed 3 bases, with 9 bases lying between them. CDR1 is MNHEY and CDR2 is SVGAGI in the germline V gene. The CDR3 length is 13 residues. The CDR3 bases are TGTGCCAGCAGTTCGCCCAGTCACACTGAAGCTTTCTTT. It codes for CASSSPSHTEAFF.

The rearrangement links TRBV6-5 to TRBJ2-7, with D tentatively TRBD1 (5 bases). Trimming removed 6 bases from V and 3 bases from J, with 12 bases in between. Per germline, CDR1 MNHEY and CDR2 SVGAGI. The CDR3 has 13 amino acids. In DNA form, the CDR3 reads TGTGCCAGCAGCCCAGGACACTTCTACGAGCAGTACTTC. Protein: CASSPGHFYEQYF.

The chain is built from TRBV29-1 and TRBJ2-5; D gene uncertain. Germline loops: CDR1 SQVTM, CDR2 ANQGSEA. This CDR3 contains 11 residues. Trimming removed 5 bases at V and 5 bases at J, with 9 bases between. The CDR3 region is CSVRSEETQYF. The CDR3 DNA sequence: TGCAGCGTTAGGAGTGAGGAGACCCAGTACTTC. The variable domain in full, completed from reference TRBV29-1 and TRBJ2-5, reads SAVISQKPSRDICQRGTSLTIQCQVDSQVTMMFWYRQQPGQSLTLIATANQGSEATYESGFVIDKFPISRPNLTFSTLTVSNMSPEDSSIYLCSVRSEETQYFGPGTRLLVL.

The rearrangement links TRBV11-2 to TRBJ1-1; weak D call: TRBD1 (5 bases). Germline CDR1 and CDR2: SGHAT and FQNNGV. Trimming took 5 bases from V and 1 from J, leaving 23 bases between them. The CDR3 is made up of 18 amino acids. The CDR3 sequence: CASSRRGILSTGNTEAFF. In DNA, the CDR3 is TGTGCCAGCAGCCGGCGGGGGATTCTAAGCACTGGGAACACTGAAGCTTTCTTT.

V usage is TRBV5-6 and J usage is TRBJ2-7; D possibly corresponds to TRBD2 (5 bases). The CDR3 is 14 residues long. With 4 bases removed from V and 0 bases from J, the gap between germline ends came to 11 bases. Germline CDR1 SGHDT, CDR2 YYEEEE. Written as DNA, the CDR3 is TGTGCCAGCAGCATAGGACTGTACTCCTACGAGCAGTACTTC. Translated: CASSIGLYSYEQYF.

This clone was seen a single time. The genes are TRBV18 and TRBJ2-7, with D possibly being TRBD1 (6 bases). Trimming took 1 base from V and 0 from J, leaving 7 bases between them. The CDR3 spans 14 residues. CDR1 is KGHSH and CDR2 is LQKENI in the germline V gene. In DNA, the CDR3 is TGTGCCAGCTCACCACGACAGGCCTCCTACGAGCAGTACTTC. Translation: CASSPRQASYEQYF. Filled out from reference TRBV18 and TRBJ2-7, the complete variable domain reads NAGVMQNPRHLVRRRGQEARLRCSPMKGHSHVYWYRQLPEEGLKFMVYLQKENIIDESGMPKERFSAEFPKEGPSILRIQQVVRGDSAAYFCASSPRQASYEQYFGPGTRLTVT.

The gene calls are TRBV6-7 and TRBJ2-5; 10 nucleotides match TRBD2. TRBV6-7 has ORF status, its function being uncertain. CDR3 length: 14 residues. The V gene end was trimmed by 11 bases and the J gene end by 1 base; junction bases not matched to a gene: 7. CDR3 bases: TGTGCCGGGACGCTAGCGGGAGCCCAAGAGACCCAGTACTTC. It translates to CAGTLAGAQETQYF.

The V call is TRBV2, the J call TRBJ1-6; the D is unclear. The V and J ends lost 6 bases and 8 bases respectively, with 17 bases between them. Germline loops: CDR1 SNHLY, CDR2 FYNNEI. This CDR3 spans 15 amino acids. In DNA form, the CDR3 reads TGTGCCAGCAGACTGCGAGCCGGAAGCGATTCACCCCTCCACTTT. Encoded protein: CASRLRAGSDSPLHF. Using reference TRBV2 and TRBJ1-6 for the parts outside the CDR3, the full variable domain is EPEVTQTPSHQVTQMGQEVILRCVPISNHLYFYWYRQILGQKVEFLVSFYNNEISEKSEIFDDQFSVERPDGSNFTLKIRSTKLEDSAMYFCASRLRAGSDSPLHFGNGTRLTVT.

This chain links TRBV7-9 with TRBJ2-1; 11 bases are a match to TRBD2. The CDR3 has 16 residues. Germline V gene sequence: CDR1 SEHNR, CDR2 FQNEAQ (reference sequence). V lost 5 bases to trimming and J lost 7 bases; unmatched junction nucleotides: 10. In DNA form, the CDR3 reads TGTGCCAGCAGCCTGACTAGCGGGGCCCGGGCAAATGAGCAGTTCTTC. Amino acid sequence: CASSLTSGARANEQFF.

This clone was seen more than once but under ten times. The genes are TRBV5-1 and TRBJ1-1, with D possibly being TRBD1 (6 bases). Germline CDR1 SGHRS, CDR2 YFSETQ. The CDR3 has 14 residues. The germline V and J ends were trimmed by 5 bases and 4 bases, with 15 bases remaining between them. The CDR3: CASSNRASSTEAFF. The CDR3 DNA reads as TGCGCCAGCAGTAACAGGGCGTCGAGCACTGAAGCTTTCTTT.

The chain has TRBV2 and TRBJ2-1; 7 bases map to TRBD2. The J segment lost 10 bases and the V segment lost 3 bases, leaving 12 bases of the junction unmatched. The CDR3 has 15 amino acids. Germline CDR1 and CDR2: SNHLY and FYNNEI. CDR3 region: CASSDLVGAGAEQFF. In nucleotides, the CDR3 is TGTGCCAGCAGTGATTTGGTTGGGGCGGGAGCCGAGCAGTTCTTC.